The clone carrying this T cell receptor (beta chain) was detected ten times or more. Its antigen is still unknown. J gave up 0 bases and V 7 bases, and 2 bases lay outside the gene matches. Germline V gene data show CDR1 as SGHTA and CDR2 as FQGNSA. The CDR3 totals 14 residues. Findings and caveats of the study: Whole repertoires were not studied in the larger cohort, only one V-J beta rearrangement. Greatest tumor Treg TCR overlap was with tumor naive CD4+ cells.

CD25-based Treg depletion was applied to purified naive CD4+ T cells. After constant-region reverse-primer amplification, full-length variable regions underwent semi-nested PCR with Nested Universal Primer A. From the 5' RACE reads, TCRdb called clonotypes with MiXCR, one entry per CDR3 protein. This table has 40,000 to 65,000 distinct CDR3 sequences, approximately 24% appearing once. The chain uses TRBV7-2 and TRBJ2-7, with 11 bases lining up with TRBD2. The TCR was taken from a female donor with breast cancer. Sequencing input: tumor-infiltrating naive CD4+ T cells sorted from the breast tumor. As to subset: naive CD4+ T cells, CD4+CD45RA+CD25-. The CDR3 here is CASNLAGGSYEQYF. CDR3 DNA sequence: TGTGCCAGCAACCTAGCGGGAGGCTCCTACGAGCAGTACTTC. Filled out from reference TRBV7-2 and TRBJ2-7, the complete variable domain reads GAGVSQSPSNKVTEKGKDVELRCDPISGHTALYWYRQSLGQGLEFLIYFQGNSAPDKSGLPSDRFSAERTGGSVSTLTIQRTQQEDSAVYLCASNLAGGSYEQYFGPGTRLTVT.